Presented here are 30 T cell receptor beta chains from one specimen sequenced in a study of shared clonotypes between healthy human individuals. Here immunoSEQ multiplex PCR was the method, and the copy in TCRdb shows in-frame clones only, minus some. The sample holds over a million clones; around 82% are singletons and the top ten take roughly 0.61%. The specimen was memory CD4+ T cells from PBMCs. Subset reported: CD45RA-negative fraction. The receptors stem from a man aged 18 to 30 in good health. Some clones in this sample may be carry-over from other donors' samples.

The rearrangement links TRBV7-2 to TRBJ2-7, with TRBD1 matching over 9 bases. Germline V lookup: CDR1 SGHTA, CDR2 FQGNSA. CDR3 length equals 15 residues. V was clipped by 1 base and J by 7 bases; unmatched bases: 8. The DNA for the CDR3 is TGTGCCAGCAGCTTAGGGGGGACAGGGCTTGATGAGCAGTACTTC. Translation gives CASSLGGTGLDEQYF.

CDR3 in amino acids: CASSHISGGVYNEQFF. The CDR3 DNA reads as TGTGCCAGCAGCCACATTAGCGGGGGGGTTTACAATGAGCAGTTCTTC. The gene calls are TRBV4-2 and TRBJ2-1; 11 nucleotides agree with TRBD2. In germline, CDR1 is LGHNA, CDR2 YNFKEQ. The CDR3 totals 16 residues. The trim removed 3 bases at V and 4 bases at J, leaving 5 bases unmatched.

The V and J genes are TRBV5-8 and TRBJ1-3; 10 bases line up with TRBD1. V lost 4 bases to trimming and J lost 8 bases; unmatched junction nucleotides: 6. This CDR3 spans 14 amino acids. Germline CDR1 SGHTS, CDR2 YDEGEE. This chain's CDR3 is CASSPGQGTDTIYF. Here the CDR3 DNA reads TGTGCCAGCAGCCCGGGACAGGGGACGGACACCATATATTTT.

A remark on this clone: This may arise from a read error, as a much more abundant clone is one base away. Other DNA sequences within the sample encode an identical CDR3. The CDR3 region has the DNA TGTGCCAGCAGCTTCTTATTCTCCGGGGAGCTGTTTTTT. Translation: CASSFLFSGELFF. The chain carries TRBV7-9 and TRBJ2-2; D unresolved. The V end was cut by 3 bases, the J end by 6 bases, with 8 bases between. CDR3 length: 13 amino acids. CDR1 is SEHNR and CDR2 is FQNEAQ in the germline V gene (reference sequence).

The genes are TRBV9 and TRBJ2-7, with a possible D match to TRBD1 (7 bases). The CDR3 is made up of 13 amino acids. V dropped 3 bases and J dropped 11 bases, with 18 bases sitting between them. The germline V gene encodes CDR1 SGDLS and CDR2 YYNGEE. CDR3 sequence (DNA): TGTGCCAGCAGCGCCGGGGGACAGTCCCTTAAGTACTTC. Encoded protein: CASSAGGQSLKYF.

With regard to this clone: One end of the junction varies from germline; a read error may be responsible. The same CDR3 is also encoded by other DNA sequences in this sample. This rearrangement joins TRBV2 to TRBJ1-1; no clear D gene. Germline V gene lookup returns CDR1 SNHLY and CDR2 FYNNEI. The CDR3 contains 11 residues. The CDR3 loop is CASRYYTEAFF. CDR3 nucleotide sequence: TGTGCCAGCAGATATTACACTGAGGCTTTCTTT.

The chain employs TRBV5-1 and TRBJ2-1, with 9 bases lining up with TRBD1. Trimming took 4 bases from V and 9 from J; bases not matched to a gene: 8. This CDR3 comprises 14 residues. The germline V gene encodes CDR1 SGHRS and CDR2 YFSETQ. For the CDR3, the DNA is TGCGCCAGCAGCCCCGGGACAGGGCAGAGTGAGCAGTTCTTC. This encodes CASSPGTGQSEQFF.

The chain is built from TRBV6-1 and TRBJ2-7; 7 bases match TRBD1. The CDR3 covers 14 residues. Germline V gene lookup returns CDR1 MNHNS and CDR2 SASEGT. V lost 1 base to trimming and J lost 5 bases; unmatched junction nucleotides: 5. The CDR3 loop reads CASSEDGTVDEQYF. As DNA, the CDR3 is TGTGCCAGCAGTGAAGATGGGACAGTGGACGAGCAGTACTTC.

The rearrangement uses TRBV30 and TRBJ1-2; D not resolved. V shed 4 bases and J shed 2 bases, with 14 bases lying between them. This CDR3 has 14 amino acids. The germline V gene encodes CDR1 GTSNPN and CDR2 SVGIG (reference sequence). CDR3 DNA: TGTGCCTGGATAAGCGTGCCCTTAAACTATGGCTACACCTTC. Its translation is CAWISVPLNYGYTF.

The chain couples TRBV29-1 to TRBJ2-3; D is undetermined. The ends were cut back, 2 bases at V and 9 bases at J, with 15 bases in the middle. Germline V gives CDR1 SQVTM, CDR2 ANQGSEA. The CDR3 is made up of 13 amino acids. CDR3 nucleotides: TGCAGCGTTGAAAAGTCAACGGCGTCGACGCAGTATTTT. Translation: CSVEKSTASTQYF.

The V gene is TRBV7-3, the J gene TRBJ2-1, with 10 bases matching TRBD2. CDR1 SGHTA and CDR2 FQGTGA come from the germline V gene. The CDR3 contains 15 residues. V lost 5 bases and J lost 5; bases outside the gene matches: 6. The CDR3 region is CASSPGLATNNEQFF. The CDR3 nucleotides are TGTGCCAGCAGCCCGGGACTAGCGACAAACAATGAGCAGTTCTTC.

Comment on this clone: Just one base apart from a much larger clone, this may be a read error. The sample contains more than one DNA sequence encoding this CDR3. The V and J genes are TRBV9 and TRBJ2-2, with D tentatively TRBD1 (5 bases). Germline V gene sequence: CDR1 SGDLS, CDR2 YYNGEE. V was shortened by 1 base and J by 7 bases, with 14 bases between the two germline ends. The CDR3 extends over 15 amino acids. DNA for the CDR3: TGTGCCAGCAGCGTACCGGGCACAGGCGGCGGGGAGCTGTTTTTT. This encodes CASSVPGTGGGELFF.

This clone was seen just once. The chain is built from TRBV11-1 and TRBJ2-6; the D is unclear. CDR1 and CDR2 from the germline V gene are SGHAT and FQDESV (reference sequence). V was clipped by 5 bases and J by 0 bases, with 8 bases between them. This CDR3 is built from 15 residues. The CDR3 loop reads CASSPVGSGANVLTF. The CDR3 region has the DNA TGTGCCAGCAGCCCAGTCGGCTCTGGGGCCAACGTCCTGACTTTC. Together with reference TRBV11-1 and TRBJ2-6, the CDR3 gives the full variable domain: EAEVAQSPRYKITEKSQAVAFWCDPISGHATLYWYRQILGQGPELLVQFQDESVVDDSQLPKDRFSAERLKGVDSTLKIQPAELGDSAMYLCASSPVGSGANVLTFGAGSRLTVL.

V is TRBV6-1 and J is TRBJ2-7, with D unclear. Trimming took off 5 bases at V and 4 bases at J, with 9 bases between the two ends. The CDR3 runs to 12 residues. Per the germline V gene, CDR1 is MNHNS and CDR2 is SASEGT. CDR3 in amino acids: CASSFALYEQYF. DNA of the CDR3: TGTGCCAGCAGTTTCGCCCTTTACGAGCAGTACTTC.

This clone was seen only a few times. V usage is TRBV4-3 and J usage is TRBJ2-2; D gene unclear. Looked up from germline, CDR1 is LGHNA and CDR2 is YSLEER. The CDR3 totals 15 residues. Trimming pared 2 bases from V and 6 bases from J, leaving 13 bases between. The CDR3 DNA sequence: TGCGCCAGCAGCCAACAACTACAAGTTTCCGGGGAGCTGTTTTTT. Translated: CASSQQLQVSGELFF.

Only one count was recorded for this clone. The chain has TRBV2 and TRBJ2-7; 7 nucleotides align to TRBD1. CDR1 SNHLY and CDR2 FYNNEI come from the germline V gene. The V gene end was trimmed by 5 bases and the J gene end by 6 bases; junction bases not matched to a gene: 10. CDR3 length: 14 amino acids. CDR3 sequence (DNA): TGTGCCAGCAGTCCCGACAGGGTTATGTCCGAGCAGTACTTC. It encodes CASSPDRVMSEQYF.

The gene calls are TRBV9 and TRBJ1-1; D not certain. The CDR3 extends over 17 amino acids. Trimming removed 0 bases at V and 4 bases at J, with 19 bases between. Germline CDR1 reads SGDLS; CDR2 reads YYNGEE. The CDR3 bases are TGTGCCAGCAGCGTAGCTGCAACCAGGAGCCCCGGCACTGAAGCTTTCTTT. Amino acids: CASSVAATRSPGTEAFF.

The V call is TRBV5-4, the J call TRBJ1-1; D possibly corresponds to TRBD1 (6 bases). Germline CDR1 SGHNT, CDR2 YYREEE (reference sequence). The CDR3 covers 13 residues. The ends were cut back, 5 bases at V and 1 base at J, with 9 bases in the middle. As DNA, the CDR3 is TGTGCCAGCAGAGGGGGTAGGAACACTGAAGCTTTCTTT. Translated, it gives CASRGGRNTEAFF.

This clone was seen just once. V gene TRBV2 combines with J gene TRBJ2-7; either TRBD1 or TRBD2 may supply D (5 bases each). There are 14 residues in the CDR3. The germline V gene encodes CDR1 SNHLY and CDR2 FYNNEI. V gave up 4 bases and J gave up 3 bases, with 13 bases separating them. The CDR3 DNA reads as TGTGCCAGCAGTGCCGGGGCAACCTTCTACGAGCAGTACTTC. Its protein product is CASSAGATFYEQYF.

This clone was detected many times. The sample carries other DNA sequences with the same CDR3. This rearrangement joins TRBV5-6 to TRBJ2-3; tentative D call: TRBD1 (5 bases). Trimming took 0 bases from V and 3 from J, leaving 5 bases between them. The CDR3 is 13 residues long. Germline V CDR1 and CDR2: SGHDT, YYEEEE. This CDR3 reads CASSLDRTDTQYF. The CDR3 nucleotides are TGTGCCAGCAGCTTGGACAGGACAGATACGCAGTATTTT.

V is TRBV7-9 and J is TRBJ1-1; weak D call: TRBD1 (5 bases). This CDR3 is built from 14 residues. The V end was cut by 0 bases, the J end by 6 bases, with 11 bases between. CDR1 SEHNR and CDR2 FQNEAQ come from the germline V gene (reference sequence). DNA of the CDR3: TGTGCCAGCAGCTTAGCAGGGTGGGACGCTGAAGCTTTCTTT. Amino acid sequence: CASSLAGWDAEAFF.

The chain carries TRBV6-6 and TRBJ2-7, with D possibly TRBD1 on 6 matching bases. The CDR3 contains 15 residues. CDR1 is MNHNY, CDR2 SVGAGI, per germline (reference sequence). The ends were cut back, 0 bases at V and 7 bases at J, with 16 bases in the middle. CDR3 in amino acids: CASSYSQGPQGEQYF. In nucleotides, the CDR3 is TGTGCCAGCAGTTACTCTCAGGGCCCTCAGGGGGAGCAGTACTTC.

The CDR3 loop reads CAWSVGQSDTQYF. CDR3 sequence (DNA): TGTGCCTGGAGTGTTGGGCAGAGCGATACGCAGTATTTT. J is TRBJ2-3 and V is TRBV30, with D unclear. Germline values: CDR1 GTSNPN, CDR2 SVGIG (reference sequence). The CDR3 consists of 13 residues. Between the trimmed V and J ends, which lost 0 bases and 6 bases, there was a span of 10 bases.

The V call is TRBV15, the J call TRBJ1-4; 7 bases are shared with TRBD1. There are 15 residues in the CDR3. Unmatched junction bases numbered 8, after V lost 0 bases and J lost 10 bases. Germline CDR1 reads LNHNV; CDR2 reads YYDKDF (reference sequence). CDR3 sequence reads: CATSRDGTAALKLFF. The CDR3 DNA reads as TGTGCCACCAGCAGAGATGGGACAGCCGCTTTAAAACTGTTTTTT.

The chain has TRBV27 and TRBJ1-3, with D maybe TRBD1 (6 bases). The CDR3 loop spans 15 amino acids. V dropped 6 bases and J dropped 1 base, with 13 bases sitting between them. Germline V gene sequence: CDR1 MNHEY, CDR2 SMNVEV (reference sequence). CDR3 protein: CASSEGGASGNTIYF. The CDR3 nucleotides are TGTGCCAGCAGCGAGGGGGGAGCGTCTGGAAACACCATATATTTT.

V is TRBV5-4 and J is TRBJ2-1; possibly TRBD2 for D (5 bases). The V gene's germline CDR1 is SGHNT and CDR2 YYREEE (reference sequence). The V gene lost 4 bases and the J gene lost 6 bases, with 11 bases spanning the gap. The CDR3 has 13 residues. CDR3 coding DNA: TGTGCCAGCAGCCTCCCAACTAGCAATGAGCAGTTCTTC. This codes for CASSLPTSNEQFF. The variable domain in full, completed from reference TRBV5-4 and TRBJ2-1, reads ETGVTQSPTHLIKTRGQQVTLRCSSQSGHNTVSWYQQALGQGPQFIFQYYREEENGRGNFPPRFSGLQFPNYSSELNVNALELDDSALYLCASSLPTSNEQFFGPGTRLTVL.

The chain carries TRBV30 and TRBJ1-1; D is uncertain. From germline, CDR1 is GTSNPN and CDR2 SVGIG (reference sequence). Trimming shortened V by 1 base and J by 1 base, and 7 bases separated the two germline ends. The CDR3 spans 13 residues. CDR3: CAWSANPNTEAFF. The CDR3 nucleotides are TGTGCCTGGAGTGCGAATCCGAACACTGAAGCTTTCTTT.

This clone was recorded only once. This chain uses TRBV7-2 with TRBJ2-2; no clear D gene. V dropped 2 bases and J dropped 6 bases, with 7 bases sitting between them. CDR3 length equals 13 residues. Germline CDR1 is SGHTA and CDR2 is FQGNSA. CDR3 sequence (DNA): TGTGCCAGCAGCTTAATAGGGTCCGGGGAGCTGTTTTTT. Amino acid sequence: CASSLIGSGELFF.

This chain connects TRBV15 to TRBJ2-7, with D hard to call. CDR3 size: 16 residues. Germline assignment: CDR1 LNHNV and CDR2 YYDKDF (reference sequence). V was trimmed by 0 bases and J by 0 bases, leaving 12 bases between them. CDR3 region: CATSRDLGGDSYEQYF. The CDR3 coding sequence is TGTGCCACCAGCAGAGATCTGGGCGGCGACTCCTACGAGCAGTACTTC.

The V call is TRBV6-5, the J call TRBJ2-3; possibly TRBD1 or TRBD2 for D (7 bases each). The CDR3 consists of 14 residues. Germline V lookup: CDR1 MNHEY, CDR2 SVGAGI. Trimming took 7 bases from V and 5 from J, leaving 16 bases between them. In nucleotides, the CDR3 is TGTGCCAGCAAGGGGGCGGGAGTGGTAGATACGCAGTATTTT. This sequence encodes CASKGAGVVDTQYF.